The rows below give T cell receptor beta chains drawn from one sample of a study of T cell changes during pregnancy in multiple sclerosis. TCRdb's copy holds only in-frame clones and misses some; the assay was immunoSEQ multiplex PCR. Counted here are around 97,000 clones, just over 90% occurring once; the ten biggest clones make up 0.7% to 0.9%. The material sequenced was peripheral blood, taken in the second trimester of pregnancy. The receptor source for this set is a female donor in good health, enrolled as a control in a pregnancy study. Each CDR3 is given with its conserved first and last residue. Each record gives: V gene, J gene, D gene, clone size, CDR3 protein, CDR3 DNA. A D gene is named only where the DNA matches it firmly. Some rows have no size entry. The others give once, few or many, or a class for an expanded clone.

>TRBV2|TRBJ1-5|NA|NA
CASSRQQNQPQHF
TGTGCCAGCAGTAGACAGCAGAATCAGCCCCAGCATTTT
>TRBV5-1|TRBJ2-1|NA|NA
CASSFFGNEQFF
TGCGCCAGCAGCTTCTTCGGGAATGAGCAGTTCTTC
>TRBV7-9|TRBJ1-2|TRBD1|NA
CASSQGTGNSGYTF
TGTGCCAGCAGCCAAGGGACAGGGAACTCTGGCTACACCTTC
>TRBV27|TRBJ2-3|TRBD2|NA
CASSSEGLALTNTQYF
TGTGCCAGCAGTTCCGAGGGACTAGCTTTGACGAATACGCAGTATTTT
>TRBV4-2|TRBJ1-5|NA|NA
CASSQEGTGYQPQHF
TGTGCCAGCAGCCAAGAGGGAACAGGGTATCAGCCCCAGCATTTT
>TRBV7-8|TRBJ2-7|TRBD2|NA
CASSQRATSGRLEQYF
TGTGCCAGCAGCCAAAGAGCGACTAGCGGGAGGCTTGAGCAGTACTTC
>TRBV18|TRBJ1-5|TRBD1|NA
CASSPLDRDQPQHF
TGTGCCAGCTCACCTTTGGACAGGGATCAGCCCCAGCATTTT
>TRBV18|TRBJ2-7|TRBD1|once
CASSPFRRDREEDEQYF
TGTGCCAGCTCACCTTTCCGCCGGGACAGGGAGGAGGACGAGCAGTACTTC
>TRBV28|TRBJ1-2|TRBD1|once
CASSLPGQPFISYGYTF
TGTGCCAGCAGCTTGCCGGGACAGCCTTTTATTAGTTATGGCTACACCTTC
>TRBV5-1|TRBJ2-1|TRBD2|NA
CASSLSTSGRIGNEQFF
TGCGCCAGCAGCTTGTCGACTAGCGGGAGGATAGGAAATGAGCAGTTCTTC
>TRBV6-1|TRBJ2-7|NA|NA
CASSSEVRAYEQYF
TGTGCCAGCAGCTCTGAGGTACGGGCCTACGAGCAGTACTTC
>TRBV7-7|TRBJ2-7|TRBD1|NA
CASSLDRGDEQYF
TGTGCCAGCAGCTTGGACAGGGGCGACGAGCAGTACTTC
>TRBV28|TRBJ1-4|NA|NA
CASIQGGSGGYEKLFF
TGTGCCAGCATACAAGGGGGGTCCGGGGGGTATGAAAAACTGTTTTTT
>TRBV11-2|TRBJ1-2|TRBD1|NA
CASSSSTGNYGYTF
TGTGCCAGCAGCTCCTCGACAGGGAACTATGGCTACACCTTC
>TRBV18|TRBJ2-7|TRBD1|NA
CASSARDRSPQEQYF
TGTGCCAGCTCAGCCCGGGACAGGAGTCCCCAGGAGCAGTACTTC
>TRBV28|TRBJ2-1|TRBD1|NA
CASSSGTAAYNEQFF
TGTGCCAGCAGTTCCGGGACAGCGGCCTACAATGAGCAGTTCTTC
>TRBV4-3|TRBJ2-1|NA|once
CASSQEYRTLSYNEQFF
TGCGCCAGCAGCCAAGAATACAGGACCCTCAGTTACAATGAGCAGTTCTTC
>TRBV11-2|TRBJ1-2|TRBD1|NA
CASSRTGVAPYGYTF
TGTGCCAGCAGCCGGACAGGGGTCGCACCCTATGGCTACACCTTC
>TRBV27|TRBJ2-7|TRBD1|NA
CASTLTGGAYEQYF
TGTGCCAGCACCCTCACAGGGGGCGCCTACGAGCAGTACTTC
>TRBV9|TRBJ2-3|NA|NA
CASSVASREGTDTQYF
TGTGCCAGCAGCGTAGCGTCCAGGGAGGGCACAGATACGCAGTATTTT
>TRBV18|TRBJ2-2|NA|NA
CASSPGSTYGELFF
TGTGCCAGCTCACCTGGTTCCACATACGGGGAGCTGTTTTTT
>TRBV5-6|TRBJ1-4|NA|NA
CASSLGGTKNEKLFF
TGTGCCAGCAGCTTGGGTGGGACAAAAAATGAAAAACTGTTTTTT
>TRBV28|TRBJ2-6|TRBD1|NA
CASTETGEGGANVLTF
TGTGCCAGCACCGAAACAGGGGAAGGTGGGGCCAACGTCCTGACTTTC
>TRBV9|TRBJ2-1|NA|NA
CASSGGTINEQFF
TGTGCCAGCAGCGGCGGGACGATTAATGAGCAGTTCTTC
>TRBV25-1|TRBJ1-4|NA|NA
CASSEVWGLGEKLFF
TGTGCCAGCAGTGAAGTCTGGGGGCTGGGTGAAAAACTGTTTTTT
>TRBV6-1|TRBJ1-2|TRBD1|NA
CASSESWGQSPLGAGYTF
TGTGCCAGCAGTGAAAGTTGGGGACAGAGCCCCTTGGGAGCTGGCTACACCTTC
>TRBV28|TRBJ1-2|TRBD1|NA
CASRRDRGPYGYTF
TGTGCCAGCAGGAGGGACAGGGGGCCTTATGGCTACACCTTC
>TRBV5-4|TRBJ1-2|TRBD1|NA
CASSLGQGSYGYTF
TGTGCCAGCAGCTTAGGACAGGGTAGCTATGGCTACACCTTC
>TRBV28|TRBJ1-1|NA|few
CASSFPRDSEVTEAFF
TGTGCCAGCAGTTTTCCCAGGGATAGTGAAGTCACTGAAGCTTTCTTT
>TRBV19|TRBJ2-3|TRBD1|once
CATRTGGDTQYF
TGTGCCACCAGGACAGGGGGAGATACGCAGTATTTT
>TRBV6-4|TRBJ2-1|NA|NA
CASSEEENNEQFF
TGTGCCAGCAGTGAGGAGGAGAACAATGAGCAGTTCTTC
>TRBV2|TRBJ2-5|NA|NA
CASSPVRYQETQYF
TGTGCCAGCAGTCCTGTCCGGTACCAAGAGACCCAGTACTTC
>TRBV11-2|TRBJ1-2|TRBD1|NA
CASSLDSRDRGDGYTF
TGTGCCAGCAGCTTAGATTCCCGGGACAGGGGGGATGGCTACACCTTC
>TRBV18|TRBJ1-5|NA|once
CASSPRSGLRPQHF
TGTGCCAGCTCACCAAGGTCAGGGCTTCGGCCCCAGCATTTT
>TRBV6-1|TRBJ1-4|TRBD1|NA
CASSDMTGGDEKLFF
TGTGCCAGCAGTGATATGACAGGGGGAGATGAAAAACTGTTTTTT
>TRBV5-4|TRBJ2-7|TRBD1|NA
CASSLSRDRAYEQYF
TGTGCCAGCAGCCTTTCCCGGGACAGGGCCTACGAGCAGTACTTC
>TRBV10-3|TRBJ2-1|NA|NA
CAISESGGASGNNEQFF
TGTGCCATCAGTGAGTCTGGGGGGGCTAGCGGTAACAATGAGCAGTTCTTC
>TRBV4-1|TRBJ1-6|TRBD1|NA
CASSHRDRGLSYNSPLHF
TGCGCCAGCAGCCATAGGGACAGGGGGCTCTCCTATAATTCACCCCTCCACTTT
>TRBV6-5|TRBJ2-2|TRBD2|NA
CASSYVGLAETGELFF
TGTGCCAGCAGTTATGTGGGACTAGCAGAAACCGGGGAGCTGTTTTTT
>TRBV4-3|TRBJ2-7|TRBD1|NA
CASSQGSIRGQFGEQYF
TGCGCCAGCAGCCAGGGTTCAATAAGGGGACAGTTTGGTGAGCAGTACTTC
>TRBV19|TRBJ1-5|TRBD1|NA
CASSFLDRVNQPQHF
TGTGCCAGTAGTTTTTTAGACAGGGTCAATCAGCCCCAGCATTTT
>TRBV27|TRBJ2-3|NA|NA
CASSRAPGEPTQYF
TGTGCCAGCAGTCGGGCTCCGGGGGAACCTACGCAGTATTTT
>TRBV5-4|TRBJ1-1|NA|NA
CASSLWHNTEAFF
TGTGCCAGCAGCTTGTGGCACAACACTGAAGCTTTCTTT
>TRBV5-1|TRBJ1-1|TRBD1|NA
CASSGAGGWAEAFF
TGCGCCAGCAGCGGAGCAGGGGGCTGGGCTGAAGCTTTCTTT
>TRBV4-2|TRBJ2-2|NA|few
CASSPGQGELNTGELFF
TGTGCCAGCAGCCCCGGCCAGGGCGAACTGAACACCGGGGAGCTGTTTTTT
>TRBV27|TRBJ2-1|TRBD1|NA
CASSLRDRRNNEQFF
TGTGCCAGCAGCCTCCGGGACAGGCGAAACAATGAGCAGTTCTTC
>TRBV7-9|TRBJ1-2|TRBD1|NA
CASSLGANRGYGYTF
TGTGCCAGCAGCTTAGGGGCTAACAGGGGCTATGGCTACACCTTC
>TRBV28|TRBJ1-1|TRBD1|NA
CASSVTGARATEAFF
TGTGCCAGCAGTGTAACAGGGGCTAGGGCCACTGAAGCTTTCTTT
>TRBV9|TRBJ2-1|NA|NA
CASSLPGGHNEQFF
TGTGCCAGCAGCCTCCCAGGGGGGCACAATGAGCAGTTCTTC
>TRBV20-1|TRBJ2-5|NA|few
CSAISPETQYF
TGCAGTGCTATTTCCCCGGAGACCCAGTACTTC
>TRBV6-5|TRBJ1-1|NA|few
CASSTHGVGGSEAFF
TGTGCCAGCAGTACCCATGGGGTCGGAGGCTCTGAAGCTTTCTTT
>TRBV30|TRBJ2-7|TRBD1|NA
CAWRGTAAYEQYF
TGTGCCTGGAGGGGGACAGCAGCCTACGAGCAGTACTTC
>TRBV6-5|TRBJ2-3|TRBD2|NA
CASQRGASDTQYF
TGTGCCAGTCAGCGGGGGGCTTCAGATACGCAGTATTTT
>TRBV19|TRBJ1-2|NA|NA
CASSLAGRGTNYGYTF
TGTGCCAGTAGTCTGGCGGGTAGGGGGACTAACTATGGCTACACCTTC
>TRBV7-9|TRBJ2-7|TRBD2|NA
CASSVDGGANEQYF
TGTGCCAGCAGCGTCGACGGGGGGGCAAACGAGCAGTACTTC